These 30 T cell receptor beta chains were sequenced from one sample in a study of PD-1 blockade in mismatch repair-deficient tumors. Libraries were prepared by immunoSEQ multiplex PCR; TCRdb keeps only in-frame clonotypes and omits some of them. The sample shows roughly 130,000 clones, about nine tenths of them seen only once. Sequencing used peripheral blood, obtained just under 74 weeks after starting pembrolizumab. The origin of the receptors is an adult with mismatch repair-deficient cancer.

This clone was found a few times. The genes are TRBV19 and TRBJ2-2; D unresolved. Trimming took 3 bases from V and 5 from J, leaving 10 bases between them. CDR3 length: 14 amino acids. Germline V gene sequence: CDR1 LNHDA, CDR2 SQIVND (reference sequence). Here the CDR3 DNA reads TGTGCCAGTAGTATCCTTAGTTATACCGGGGAGCTGTTTTTT. As protein: CASSILSYTGELFF.

The chain uses TRBV27 and TRBJ2-7; D is unclear. V was pared by 2 bases and J by 1 base, with 6 bases between. Germline values: CDR1 MNHEY, CDR2 SMNVEV (reference sequence). This CDR3 comprises 13 residues. The CDR3 region has the DNA TGTGCCAGCAGTTTAGGACCATCCTACGAGCAGTACTTC. Its translation: CASSLGPSYEQYF.

This sequence joins TRBV4-1 and TRBJ1-5; unclear D gene. The germline V gene has CDR1 MGHRA and CDR2 YSYEKL. The CDR3 runs to 14 residues. V dropped 4 bases and J dropped 3 bases, with 10 bases sitting between them. The CDR3 region is CASSLRDLNQPQHF. Here the CDR3 DNA reads TGCGCCAGCAGCCTCAGAGACCTCAATCAGCCCCAGCATTTT.

V and J are TRBV15 and TRBJ1-1; D gene ambiguous. Germline lookup yields CDR1 LNHNV and CDR2 YYDKDF (reference sequence). This CDR3 spans 15 amino acids. The V and J ends lost 0 bases and 4 bases respectively, with 12 bases between them. Here the CDR3 reads CATSRDQLGGTEAFF. The CDR3 DNA sequence: TGTGCCACCAGCAGAGATCAATTGGGAGGCACTGAAGCTTTCTTT.

The chain joins TRBV7-9 to TRBJ2-7; no definite D call. V was shortened by 5 bases and J by 2 bases, with 7 bases between the two germline ends. CDR1 and CDR2 from the germline V gene are SEHNR and FQNEAQ (reference sequence). CDR3 size: 12 residues. The CDR3 nucleotides read TGTGCCAGCAGCCTTAACACCTACGAGCAGTACTTC. Translated: CASSLNTYEQYF.

The CDR3 protein is CASSAGSDTQYF. CDR3 in DNA: TGTGCCAGCAGCGCTGGGTCAGATACGCAGTATTTT. The V call is TRBV6-5, the J call TRBJ2-3; D is unclear. Looked up from germline, CDR1 is MNHEY and CDR2 is SVGAGI. Trimming pared 6 bases from V and 4 bases from J, leaving 8 bases between. The CDR3 runs 12 residues.

The chain is built from TRBV4-3 and TRBJ2-1; 16 bases agree with TRBD2. This CDR3 is built from 20 residues. Per the germline V gene, CDR1 is LGHNA and CDR2 is YSLEER. Trimming removed 1 base from V and 2 bases from J; junction bases left unmatched: 8. The CDR3 DNA reads as TGCGCCAGCAGCCAAGTAGCTCCGGGACTAGCGGGAGGGGCCTACAATGAGCAGTTCTTC. It yields the protein CASSQVAPGLAGGAYNEQFF.

This chain connects TRBV27 to TRBJ2-3; a possible D gene is TRBD1 (5 bases). This CDR3 contains 15 residues. The V gene's germline CDR1 is MNHEY and CDR2 SMNVEV (reference sequence). Trimming pared 2 bases from V and 0 bases from J, leaving 9 bases between. The CDR3 nucleotides read TGTGCCAGCAGTTTAGCTGGGGCGAGCACAGATACGCAGTATTTT. Protein product: CASSLAGASTDTQYF.

The V and J genes are TRBV4-2 and TRBJ2-5; 10 nucleotides agree with TRBD2. The CDR3 has 18 amino acids. Germline loops: CDR1 LGHNA, CDR2 YNFKEQ. V was pared by 1 base and J by 2 bases, with 10 bases of the junction left unmatched. The CDR3 region is CASSQVGIEREGQETQYF. The CDR3 bases are TGTGCCAGCAGCCAAGTAGGGATAGAGCGGGAGGGGCAAGAGACCCAGTACTTC.

The chain is built from TRBV30 and TRBJ2-3; 11 nucleotides match TRBD2. Looked up from germline, CDR1 is GTSNPN and CDR2 is SVGIG (reference sequence). This CDR3 is 14 amino acids long. V lost 5 bases to trimming and J lost 2 bases; unmatched junction nucleotides: 3. The CDR3, as DNA: TGTGCCTGGCAGGGACTAGCGGACACAGATACGCAGTATTTT. As protein: CAWQGLADTDTQYF. The full variable domain, with the rest looked up from reference TRBV30 and TRBJ2-3, is SQTIHQWPATLVQPVGSPLSLECTVEGTSNPNLYWYRQAAGRGLQLLFYSVGIGQISSEVPQNLSASRPQDRQFILSSKKLLLSDSGFYLCAWQGLADTDTQYFGPGTRLTVL.

This clone was recorded only once. The chain links TRBV7-9 to TRBJ1-1; 11 bases are a match to TRBD1. The CDR3 sequence is 16 residues long. V lost 4 bases to trimming and J lost 2 bases; unmatched junction nucleotides: 6. Germline V gene lookup returns CDR1 SEHNR and CDR2 FQNEAQ (reference sequence). The CDR3 nucleotides read TGTGCCAGCAGCTCGGGACAGGGGGGACTAAACACTGAAGCTTTCTTT. Protein: CASSSGQGGLNTEAFF. Combining the CDR3 with reference TRBV7-9 and TRBJ1-1 gives the whole variable domain DTGVSQNPRHKITKRGQNVTFRCDPISEHNRLYWYRQTLGQGPEFLTYFQNEAQLEKSRLLSDRFSAERPKGSFSTLEIQRTEQGDSAMYLCASSSGQGGLNTEAFFGQGTRLTVV.

This clone was counted between two and nine times. This chain connects TRBV7-9 to TRBJ1-1, with D possibly TRBD1 on 6 matching bases. The length of the CDR3 is 13 residues. Germline V gene data show CDR1 as SEHNR and CDR2 as FQNEAQ (reference sequence). Trimming removed 6 bases from V and 4 bases from J, with 12 bases in between. The CDR3 loop reads CASRLQGPTEAFF. In DNA form, the CDR3 reads TGTGCCAGCAGACTCCAGGGGCCCACTGAAGCTTTCTTT.

The chain recombines TRBV6-5 with TRBJ1-1, with 8 bases fitting TRBD1. The CDR3 sequence is 15 residues long. Trimming at V came to 3 bases and at J to 6 bases, leaving 9 bases not matched to a gene. Germline V gene data show CDR1 as MNHEY and CDR2 as SVGAGI. The CDR3 sequence: CASSYRVGQAAEAFF. The DNA of the CDR3 is TGTGCCAGCAGTTATAGAGTGGGACAGGCTGCTGAAGCTTTCTTT.

A single count supports this clone. V is TRBV4-1 and J is TRBJ1-2; possible D gene TRBD1, 6 bases. CDR3 size: 15 residues. The germline CDR1 and CDR2 sequences are MGHRA and YSYEKL. With 4 bases removed from V and 4 bases from J, the gap between germline ends came to 16 bases. This chain's CDR3 is CASSPPRGGVYGYTF. The CDR3 bases are TGCGCCAGCAGCCCGCCAAGGGGGGGCGTCTATGGCTACACCTTC.

V and J are TRBV6-1 and TRBJ2-1, with TRBD2 matching over 13 bases. With 6 bases clipped from V and 7 bases from J, the junction kept 6 bases outside the gene matches. This CDR3 region has 15 residues. The germline V gene has CDR1 MNHNS and CDR2 SASEGT. CDR3 sequence reads: CASRLTSGRGNEQFF. Written as DNA, the CDR3 is TGTGCCAGCAGACTCACTAGCGGGAGGGGAAATGAGCAGTTCTTC.

The chain links TRBV4-1 to TRBJ2-7, with D possibly TRBD1 on 6 matching bases. The CDR3 loop spans 14 amino acids. Trimming pared 1 base from V and 6 bases from J, leaving 13 bases between. Per the germline V gene, CDR1 is MGHRA and CDR2 is YSYEKL. The CDR3 loop is CASSQVVQGSEQYF. CDR3 nucleotides: TGCGCCAGCAGCCAAGTGGTGCAGGGGAGCGAGCAGTACTTC.

There are a few counts of this clone. The V gene is TRBV7-9, the J gene TRBJ2-7, with 10 bases aligning to TRBD1. The CDR3 runs to 15 residues. Germline V gene data show CDR1 as SEHNR and CDR2 as FQNEAQ (reference sequence). The V segment lost 5 bases and the J segment 4 bases; nucleotides outside the gene matches: 8. The CDR3 DNA is TGTGCCAGCAGCGTACCCGGGACAGGGGTATACGAGCAGTACTTC. Translation: CASSVPGTGVYEQYF.

In its sample, this clone was seen a few times. This chain connects TRBV4-1 to TRBJ2-2; 7 positions match TRBD2. V was clipped by 1 base and J by 4 bases; unmatched bases: 3. The CDR3 runs to 15 residues. The germline CDR1 and CDR2 sequences are MGHRA and YSYEKL. CDR3 region: CASSQGTGGTGELFF. In DNA, the CDR3 is TGCGCCAGCAGCCAAGGGACGGGAGGCACCGGGGAGCTGTTTTTT.

V is TRBV5-1 and J is TRBJ2-4, with D perhaps assigned TRBD1 or TRBD2 (5 bases each). The CDR3 has 16 amino acids. The germline gives CDR1 SGHRS, CDR2 YFSETQ. Trimming took off 0 bases at V and 8 bases at J, with 18 bases between the two ends. CDR3 region: CASSLEPGPGLDIQYF. As DNA, the CDR3 is TGCGCCAGCAGCTTGGAACCGGGACCTGGGTTGGACATTCAGTACTTC.

The chain employs TRBV7-9 and TRBJ1-1; weak D call: TRBD1 (6 bases). V lost 0 bases and J lost 5, with 10 bases in between. There are 14 residues in the CDR3. CDR1 is SEHNR, CDR2 FQNEAQ, per germline (reference sequence). This CDR3 is CASSLALGGTEAFF. The CDR3 bases are TGTGCCAGCAGCTTAGCTCTAGGGGGGACTGAAGCTTTCTTT.

The chain joins TRBV9 to TRBJ2-4; D is unresolved. The CDR3 has 14 amino acids. CDR1 SGDLS and CDR2 YYNGEE come from the germline V gene. V shed 3 bases and J shed 0 bases, with 7 bases lying between them. This CDR3 reads CASSGPGAKNIQYF. The CDR3 region has the DNA TGTGCCAGCAGCGGGCCTGGAGCCAAAAACATTCAGTACTTC.

This rearrangement joins TRBV7-8 to TRBJ2-7; the D is unclear. This CDR3 has 14 residues. Trimming took off 5 bases at V and 5 bases at J, with 16 bases between the two ends. Germline lookup yields CDR1 SGHVS and CDR2 FQNEAQ. The CDR3 loop reads CASSHTRQWDEQYF. The CDR3 nucleotides are TGTGCCAGCAGCCACACCCGGCAGTGGGACGAGCAGTACTTC.

The genes are TRBV9 and TRBJ1-2, with 9 positions matching TRBD1. The CDR3 contains 12 residues. CDR1 is SGDLS, CDR2 YYNGEE, per germline. Trimming removed 4 bases from V and 14 bases from J; junction bases left unmatched: 9. Here the CDR3 reads CASSPGGQGETF. The CDR3 region has the DNA TGTGCCAGCAGCCCAGGGGGACAGGGAGAGACCTTC.

This chain uses TRBV19 with TRBJ2-1; TRBD2 agrees at 14 bases. The CDR3 length is 18 residues. Germline V gene data show CDR1 as LNHDA and CDR2 as SQIVND (reference sequence). Unmatched junction bases numbered 12, after V lost 3 bases and J lost 8 bases. The CDR3 DNA is TGTGCCAGTAGTATTGCTACTATTGGGACTAGCGGGAGCCATGAGCAGTTCTTC. It is translated as CASSIATIGTSGSHEQFF.

V is TRBV5-4 and J is TRBJ2-5; D is tentatively TRBD1 or TRBD2 (5 bases each). CDR1 is SGHNT, CDR2 YYREEE, per germline (reference sequence). The CDR3 spans 14 residues. Trimming removed 0 bases from V and 9 bases from J, with 15 bases in between. CDR3 residues: CASSLEPARGAQYF. The CDR3 coding sequence is TGTGCCAGCAGCTTGGAGCCCGCCAGAGGGGCCCAGTACTTC.

The V gene is TRBV9, the J gene TRBJ2-5; 7 bases align to TRBD2. The CDR3 is made up of 15 amino acids. CDR1 and CDR2 from the germline V gene are SGDLS and YYNGEE. The V and J ends lost 0 bases and 2 bases, in that order; junction bases with no gene match: 4. The CDR3 bases are TGTGCCAGCAGCGTAGGTGCTAGCGGACAAGAGACCCAGTACTTC. It is translated as CASSVGASGQETQYF.

The chain is built from TRBV19 and TRBJ1-1; D is ambiguous. CDR1 is LNHDA, CDR2 SQIVND, per germline (reference sequence). CDR3 length equals 14 residues. Trimming stripped 1 base from V and 2 bases from J, with 8 bases between. CDR3 residues: CASSIASGNTEAFF. The CDR3, as DNA: TGTGCCAGTAGTATAGCCTCAGGTAACACTGAAGCTTTCTTT.

The rearrangement links TRBV10-3 to TRBJ1-5; tentatively, D is TRBD1 (5 bases). CDR1 is ENHRY, CDR2 SYGVKD, per germline. The CDR3 runs 15 residues. V dropped 0 bases and J dropped 2 bases, with 8 bases sitting between them. CDR3 amino acids: CAISESGAGNQPQHF. The CDR3 DNA follows: TGTGCCATCAGTGAGTCCGGGGCAGGCAATCAGCCCCAGCATTTT.

The J gene is TRBJ1-5, the V gene TRBV7-9; D possibly corresponds to TRBD1 (6 bases). CDR3 length: 14 residues. Germline values: CDR1 SEHNR, CDR2 FQNEAQ (reference sequence). V was shortened by 5 bases and J by 1 base, with 9 bases between the two germline ends. The CDR3 nucleotides read TGTGCCAGCAGCGAGGGGGGGAGCAATCAGCCCCAGCATTTT. Translated, it gives CASSEGGSNQPQHF.

The CDR3 nucleotides read TGTGCCAGCAGCGTAAGAGGGCGAGACTACACAGATACGCAGTATTTT. Encoded protein: CASSVRGRDYTDTQYF. The gene calls are TRBV9 and TRBJ2-3; TRBD2 might be the D (5 bases). Germline V CDR1 and CDR2: SGDLS, YYNGEE. This CDR3 is 16 amino acids long. V shed 1 base and J shed 2 bases, with 14 bases lying between them.